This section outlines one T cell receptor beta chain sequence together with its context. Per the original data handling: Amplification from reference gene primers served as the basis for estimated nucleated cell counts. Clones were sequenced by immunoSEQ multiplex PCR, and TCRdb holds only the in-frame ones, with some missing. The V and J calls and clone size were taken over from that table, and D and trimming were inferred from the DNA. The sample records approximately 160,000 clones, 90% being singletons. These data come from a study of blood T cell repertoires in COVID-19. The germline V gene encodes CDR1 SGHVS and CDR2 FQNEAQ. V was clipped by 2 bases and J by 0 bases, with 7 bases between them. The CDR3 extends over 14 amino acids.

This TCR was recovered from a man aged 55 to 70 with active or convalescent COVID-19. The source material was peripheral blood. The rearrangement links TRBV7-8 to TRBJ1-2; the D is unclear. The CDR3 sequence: CASSLNTANYGYTF. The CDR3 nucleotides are TGTGCCAGCAGCTTAAACACAGCTAACTATGGCTACACCTTC.